The source of this TCR beta chain is a study of cytomegalovirus exposure and HLA in healthy donors. Separation from the roughly 600-subject first cohort characterized the roughly 130-subject validation cohort, to which the donors belonged. Germline V CDR1 and CDR2: MDHEN, SYDVKM. The CDR3 has 16 amino acids. Trimming cost V 4 bases and J 5 bases, with 20 bases left between them. This table comes from immunoSEQ multiplex PCR, and its TCRdb copy is limited to in-frame clones, with some not included. The data contain 130,000 to 150,000 clones, roughly 87% of them seen just once; the ten biggest clones take up about 4.9%. Details on this clone: The antigen remains undetermined.

Study results and caveats: In vitro checks showed that three CMV-associated chains really do target CMV antigens. The listing of 150 or so TCR beta chains classed them as cytomegalovirus-associated.

J is TRBJ1-1 and V is TRBV28; a weak D match, TRBD1 (5 bases). Sequencing input: PBMCs. The receptor was isolated from a man aged 18 to 29 in good health and CMV-seropositive. CDR3 DNA sequence: TGTGCCAGCAGTTCAAGGCGCTTGGGGGGGAGTACTGAAGCTTTCTTT. It translates to CASSSRRLGGSTEAFF.